This T cell receptor beta chain came from a study of T-cell reconstitution after alpha-beta-depleted transplantation in children. V lost 3 bases and J 1 base, leaving 9 bases between the germline ends. Per germline, CDR1 MGHRA and CDR2 YSYEKL. This CDR3 contains 14 residues. Preparing the TCRbeta library involved the use of unique molecular identifiers. TCRdb re-analysed the PCR reads in MiXCR, keeping a single row per CDR3 protein. In the table there are about 150,000 distinct CDR3 sequences, 11% of which are singletons. This clonotype was seen repeatedly, ten times or more. The specimen comprised PBMCs, sampled before TCRalphabeta/CD19-depleted stem cell transplant. This receptor was obtained from a boy aged 2 to 10 with acute myeloid leukemia, due to receive a stem cell transplant. The rearrangement joins TRBV4-1 to TRBJ1-1, with D hard to call. The CDR3 bases are TGCGCCAGCAGCCACCGAATATGGAACACTGAAGCTTTCTTT. As protein: CASSHRIWNTEAFF.